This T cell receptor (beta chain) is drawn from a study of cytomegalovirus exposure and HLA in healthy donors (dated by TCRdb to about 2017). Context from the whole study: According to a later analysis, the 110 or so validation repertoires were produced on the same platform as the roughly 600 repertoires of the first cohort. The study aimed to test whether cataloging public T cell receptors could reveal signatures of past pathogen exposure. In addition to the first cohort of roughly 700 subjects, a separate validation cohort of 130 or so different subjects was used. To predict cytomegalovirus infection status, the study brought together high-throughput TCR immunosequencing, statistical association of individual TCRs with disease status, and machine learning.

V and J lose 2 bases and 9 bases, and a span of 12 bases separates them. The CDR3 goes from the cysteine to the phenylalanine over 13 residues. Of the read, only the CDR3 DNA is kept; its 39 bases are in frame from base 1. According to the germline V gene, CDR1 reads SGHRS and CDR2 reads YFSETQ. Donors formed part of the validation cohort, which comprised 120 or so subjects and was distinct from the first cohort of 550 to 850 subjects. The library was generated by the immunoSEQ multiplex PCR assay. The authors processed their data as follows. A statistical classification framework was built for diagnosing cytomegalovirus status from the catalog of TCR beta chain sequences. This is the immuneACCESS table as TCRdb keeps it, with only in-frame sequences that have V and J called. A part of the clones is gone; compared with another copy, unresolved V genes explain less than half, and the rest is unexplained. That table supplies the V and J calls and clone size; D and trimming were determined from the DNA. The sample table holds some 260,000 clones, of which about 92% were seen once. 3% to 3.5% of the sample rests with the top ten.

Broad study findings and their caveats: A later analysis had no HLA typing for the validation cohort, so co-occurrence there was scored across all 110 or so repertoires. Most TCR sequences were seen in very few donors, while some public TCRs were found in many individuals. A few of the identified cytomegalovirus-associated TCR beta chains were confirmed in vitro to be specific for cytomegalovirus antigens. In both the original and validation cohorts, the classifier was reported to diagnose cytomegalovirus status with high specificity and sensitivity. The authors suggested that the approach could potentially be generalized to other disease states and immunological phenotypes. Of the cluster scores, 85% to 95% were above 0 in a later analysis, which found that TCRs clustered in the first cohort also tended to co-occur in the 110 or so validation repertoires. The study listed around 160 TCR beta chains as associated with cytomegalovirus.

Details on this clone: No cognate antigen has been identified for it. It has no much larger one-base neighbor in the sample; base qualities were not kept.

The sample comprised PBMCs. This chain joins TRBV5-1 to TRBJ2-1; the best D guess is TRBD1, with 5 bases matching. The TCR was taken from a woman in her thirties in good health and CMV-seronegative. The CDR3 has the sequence CASSFSGSGEQFF. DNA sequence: TGCGCCAGCAGCTTCTCAGGGTCAGGTGAGCAGTTCTTC.